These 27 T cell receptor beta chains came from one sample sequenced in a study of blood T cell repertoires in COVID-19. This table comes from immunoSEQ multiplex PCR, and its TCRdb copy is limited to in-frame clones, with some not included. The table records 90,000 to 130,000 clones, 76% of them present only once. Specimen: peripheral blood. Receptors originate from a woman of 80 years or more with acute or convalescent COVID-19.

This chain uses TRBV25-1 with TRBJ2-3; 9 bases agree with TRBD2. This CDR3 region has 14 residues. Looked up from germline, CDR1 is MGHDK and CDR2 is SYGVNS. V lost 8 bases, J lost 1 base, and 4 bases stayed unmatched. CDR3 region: CASSSGVGTDTQYF. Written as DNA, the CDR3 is TGTGCCAGCTCTAGCGGGGTTGGCACAGATACGCAGTATTTT.

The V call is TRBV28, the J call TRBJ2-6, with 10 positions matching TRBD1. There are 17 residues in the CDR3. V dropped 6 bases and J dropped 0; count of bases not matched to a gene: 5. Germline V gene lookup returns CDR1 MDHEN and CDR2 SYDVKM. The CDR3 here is CASRKGQGNSGANVLTF. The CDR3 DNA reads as TGTGCCAGCAGAAAGGGACAGGGGAACTCTGGGGCCAACGTCCTGACTTTC.

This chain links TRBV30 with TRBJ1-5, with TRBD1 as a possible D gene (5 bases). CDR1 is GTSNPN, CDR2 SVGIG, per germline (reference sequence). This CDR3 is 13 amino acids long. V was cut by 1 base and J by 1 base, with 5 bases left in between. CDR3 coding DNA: TGTGCCTGGAGTGCAGGGAGCAATCAGCCCCAGCATTTT. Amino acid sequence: CAWSAGSNQPQHF. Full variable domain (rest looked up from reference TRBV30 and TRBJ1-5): SQTIHQWPATLVQPVGSPLSLECTVEGTSNPNLYWYRQAAGRGLQLLFYSVGIGQISSEVPQNLSASRPQDRQFILSSKKLLLSDSGFYLCAWSAGSNQPQHFGDGTRLSIL.

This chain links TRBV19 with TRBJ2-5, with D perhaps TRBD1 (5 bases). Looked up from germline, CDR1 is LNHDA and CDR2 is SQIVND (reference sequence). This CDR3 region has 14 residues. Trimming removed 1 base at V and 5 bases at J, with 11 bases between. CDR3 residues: CASSIGRGRETQYF. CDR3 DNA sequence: TGTGCCAGTAGTATAGGTAGGGGCCGGGAGACCCAGTACTTC.

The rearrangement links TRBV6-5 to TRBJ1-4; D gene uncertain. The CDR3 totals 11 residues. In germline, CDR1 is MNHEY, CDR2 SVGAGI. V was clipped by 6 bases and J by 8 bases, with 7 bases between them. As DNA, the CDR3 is TGTGCCAGCAGGGAGGTGGAAAAACTGTTTTTT. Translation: CASREVEKLFF.

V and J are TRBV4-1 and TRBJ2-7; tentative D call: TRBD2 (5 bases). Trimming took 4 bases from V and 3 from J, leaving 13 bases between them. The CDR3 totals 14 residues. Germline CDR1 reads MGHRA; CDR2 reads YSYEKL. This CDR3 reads CASSPTPGGYEQYF. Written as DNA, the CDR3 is TGCGCCAGCAGCCCGACCCCCGGAGGCTACGAGCAGTACTTC.

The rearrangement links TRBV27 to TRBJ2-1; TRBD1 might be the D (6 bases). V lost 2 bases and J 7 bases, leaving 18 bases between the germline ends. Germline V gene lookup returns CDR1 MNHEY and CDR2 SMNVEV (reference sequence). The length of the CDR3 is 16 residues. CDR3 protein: CASSLVQGRKGNEQFF. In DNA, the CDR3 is TGTGCCAGCAGTTTAGTTCAGGGGCGGAAGGGGAATGAGCAGTTCTTC.

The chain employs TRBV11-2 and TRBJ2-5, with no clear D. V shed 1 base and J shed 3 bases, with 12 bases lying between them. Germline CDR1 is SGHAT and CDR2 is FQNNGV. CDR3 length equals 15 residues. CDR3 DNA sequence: TGTGCCAGCAGCTTAGGATTTGGTAGAAAAGAGACCCAGTACTTC. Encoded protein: CASSLGFGRKETQYF.

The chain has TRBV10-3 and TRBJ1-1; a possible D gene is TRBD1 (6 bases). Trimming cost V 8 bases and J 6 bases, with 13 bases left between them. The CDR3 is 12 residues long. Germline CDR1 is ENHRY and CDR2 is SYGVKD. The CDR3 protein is CAIGGLGAEAFF. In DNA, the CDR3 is TGTGCCATCGGGGGCCTAGGCGCTGAAGCTTTCTTT.

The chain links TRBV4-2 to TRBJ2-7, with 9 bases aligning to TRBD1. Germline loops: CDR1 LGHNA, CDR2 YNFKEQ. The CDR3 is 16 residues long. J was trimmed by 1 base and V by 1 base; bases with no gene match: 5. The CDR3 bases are TGTGCCAGCAGCCAAGCCGGGACAGGGAATTCCTACGAGCAGTACTTC. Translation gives CASSQAGTGNSYEQYF.

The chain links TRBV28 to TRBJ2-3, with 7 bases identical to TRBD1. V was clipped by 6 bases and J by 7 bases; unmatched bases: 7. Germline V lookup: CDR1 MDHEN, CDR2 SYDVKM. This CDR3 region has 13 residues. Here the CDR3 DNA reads TGTGCCAGCAGGAGAGGGACAGAGTATACGCAGTATTTT. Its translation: CASRRGTEYTQYF.

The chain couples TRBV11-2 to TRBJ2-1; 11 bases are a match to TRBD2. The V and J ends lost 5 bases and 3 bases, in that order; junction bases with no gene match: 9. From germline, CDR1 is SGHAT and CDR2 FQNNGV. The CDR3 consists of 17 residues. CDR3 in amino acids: CASSPGLGTSGYNEQFF. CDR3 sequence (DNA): TGTGCCAGCAGCCCAGGATTAGGGACTAGCGGCTACAATGAGCAGTTCTTC.

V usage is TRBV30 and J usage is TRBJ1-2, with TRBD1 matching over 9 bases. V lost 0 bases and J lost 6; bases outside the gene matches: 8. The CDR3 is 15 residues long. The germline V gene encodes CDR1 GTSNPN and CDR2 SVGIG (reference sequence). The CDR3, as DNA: TGTGCCTGGAGTGTAGGGGGACAGGGAGAGGATGGCTACACCTTC. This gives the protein CAWSVGGQGEDGYTF.

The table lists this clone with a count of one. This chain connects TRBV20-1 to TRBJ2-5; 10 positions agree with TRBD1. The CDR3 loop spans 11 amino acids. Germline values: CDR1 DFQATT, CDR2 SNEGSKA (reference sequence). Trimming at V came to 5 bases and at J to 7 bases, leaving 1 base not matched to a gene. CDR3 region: CSAGQGGTQYF. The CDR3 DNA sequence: TGCAGTGCTGGACAGGGGGGGACCCAGTACTTC.

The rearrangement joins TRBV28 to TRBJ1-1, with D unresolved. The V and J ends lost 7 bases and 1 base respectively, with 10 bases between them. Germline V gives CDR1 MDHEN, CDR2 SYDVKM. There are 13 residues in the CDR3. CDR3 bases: TGTGCCAGCAAGGAGGGCCCGAACACTGAAGCTTTCTTT. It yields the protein CASKEGPNTEAFF. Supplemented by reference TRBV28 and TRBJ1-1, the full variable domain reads DVKVTQSSRYLVKRTGEKVFLECVQDMDHENMFWYRQDPGLGLRLIYFSYDVKMKEKGDIPEGYSVSREKKERFSLILESASTNQTSMYLCASKEGPNTEAFFGQGTRLTVV.

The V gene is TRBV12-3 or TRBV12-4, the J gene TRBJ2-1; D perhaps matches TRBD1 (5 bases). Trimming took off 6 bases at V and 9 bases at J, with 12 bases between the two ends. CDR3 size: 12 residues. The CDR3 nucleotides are TGTGCCAGCAGGACGATAGGGGTTGAGCAGTTCTTC. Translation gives CASRTIGVEQFF.

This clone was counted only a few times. In DNA form, the CDR3 reads TGTGCCAGCAGCGCCAGACAGGCCAATTCACCCCTCCACTTT. Its protein is CASSARQANSPLHF. The V call is TRBV9, the J call TRBJ1-6, with D perhaps matching TRBD1 (6 bases). The germline V gene encodes CDR1 SGDLS and CDR2 YYNGEE. The CDR3 is 14 residues long. The V and J ends lost 3 bases and 7 bases respectively, with 11 bases between them. The entire variable domain, with the rest obtained from reference TRBV9 and TRBJ1-6, is as follows: DSGVTQTPKHLITATGQRVTLRCSPRSGDLSVYWYQQSLDQGLQFLIQYYNGEERAKGNILERFSAQQFPDLHSELNLSSLELGDSALYFCASSARQANSPLHFGNGTRLTVT.

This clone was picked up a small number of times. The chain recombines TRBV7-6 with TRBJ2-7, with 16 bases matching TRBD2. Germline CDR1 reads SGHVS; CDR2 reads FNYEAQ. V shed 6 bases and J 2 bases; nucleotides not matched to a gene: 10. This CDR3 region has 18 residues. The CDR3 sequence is CASSFGTSGGAITYEQYF. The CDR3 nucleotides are TGTGCCAGCAGTTTCGGGACTAGCGGGGGGGCCATCACCTACGAGCAGTACTTC.

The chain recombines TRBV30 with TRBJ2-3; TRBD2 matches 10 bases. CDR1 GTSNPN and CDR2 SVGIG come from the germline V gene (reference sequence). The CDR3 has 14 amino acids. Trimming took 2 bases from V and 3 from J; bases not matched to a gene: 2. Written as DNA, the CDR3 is TGTGCCTGGAGTACTAGCGGGATAACAGATACGCAGTATTTT. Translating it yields CAWSTSGITDTQYF. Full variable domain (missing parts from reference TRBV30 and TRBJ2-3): SQTIHQWPATLVQPVGSPLSLECTVEGTSNPNLYWYRQAAGRGLQLLFYSVGIGQISSEVPQNLSASRPQDRQFILSSKKLLLSDSGFYLCAWSTSGITDTQYFGPGTRLTVL.

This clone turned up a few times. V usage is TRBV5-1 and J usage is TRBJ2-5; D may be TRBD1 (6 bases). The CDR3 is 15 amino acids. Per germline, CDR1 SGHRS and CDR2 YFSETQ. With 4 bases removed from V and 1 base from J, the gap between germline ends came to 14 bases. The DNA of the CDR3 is TGCGCCAGCAGCCCCGGAGGCAGGGGCCAAGAGACCCAGTACTTC. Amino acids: CASSPGGRGQETQYF. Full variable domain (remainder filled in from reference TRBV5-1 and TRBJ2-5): KAGVTQTPRYLIKTRGQQVTLSCSPISGHRSVSWYQQTPGQGLQFLFEYFSETQRNKGNFPGRFSGRQFSNSRSEMNVSTLELGDSALYLCASSPGGRGQETQYFGPGTRLLVL.

The CDR3 here is CASSIILGGGGLGEQFF. CDR3 sequence (DNA): TGTGCCAGTAGTATAATTCTCGGCGGGGGGGGTTTGGGTGAGCAGTTCTTC. This chain links TRBV19 with TRBJ2-1; 9 bases are shared with TRBD2. V lost 2 bases, J lost 9 bases, and 14 bases stayed unmatched. The V gene's germline CDR1 is LNHDA and CDR2 SQIVND (reference sequence). The CDR3 has 17 amino acids.

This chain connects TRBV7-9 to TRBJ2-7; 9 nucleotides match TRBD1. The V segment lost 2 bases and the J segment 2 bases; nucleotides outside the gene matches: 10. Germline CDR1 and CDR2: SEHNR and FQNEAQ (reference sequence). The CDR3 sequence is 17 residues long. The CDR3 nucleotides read TGTGCCAGCAGCTTACTTATGGGGACAGGGAGGGCCTACGAGCAGTACTTC. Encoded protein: CASSLLMGTGRAYEQYF.

The chain's CDR3 is CSASRKQLLYGYTF. CDR3 bases: TGCAGTGCTAGTCGGAAACAGTTGCTCTATGGCTACACCTTC. The V gene is TRBV20-1, the J gene TRBJ1-2; unclear D gene. V dropped 3 bases and J dropped 4 bases, with 15 bases sitting between them. CDR3 size: 14 residues. The germline V gene encodes CDR1 DFQATT and CDR2 SNEGSKA (reference sequence).

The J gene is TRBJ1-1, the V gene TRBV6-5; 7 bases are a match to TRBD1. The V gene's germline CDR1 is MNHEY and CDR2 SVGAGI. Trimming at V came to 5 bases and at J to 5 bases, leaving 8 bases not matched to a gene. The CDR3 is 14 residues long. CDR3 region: CASSPGGDRTEAFF. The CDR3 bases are TGTGCCAGCAGTCCAGGGGGAGATAGGACTGAAGCTTTCTTT.

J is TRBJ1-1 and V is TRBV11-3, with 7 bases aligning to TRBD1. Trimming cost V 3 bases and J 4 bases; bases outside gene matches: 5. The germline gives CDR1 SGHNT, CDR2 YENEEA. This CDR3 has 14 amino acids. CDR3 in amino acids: CASSLGTETTEAFF. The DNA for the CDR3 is TGTGCCAGCAGCTTGGGGACAGAGACCACTGAAGCTTTCTTT. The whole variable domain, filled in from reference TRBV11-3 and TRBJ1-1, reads EAGVVQSPRYKIIEKKQPVAFWCNPISGHNTLYWYLQNLGQGPELLIRYENEEAVDDSQLPKDRFSAERLKGVDSTLKIQPAELGDSAVYLCASSLGTETTEAFFGQGTRLTVV.

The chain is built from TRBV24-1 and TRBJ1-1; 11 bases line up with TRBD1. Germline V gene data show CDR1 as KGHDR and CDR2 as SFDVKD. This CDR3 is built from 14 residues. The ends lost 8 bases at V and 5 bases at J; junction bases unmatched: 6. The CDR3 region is CATTRTGGDTEAFF. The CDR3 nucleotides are TGTGCCACCACCCGGACAGGGGGCGATACTGAAGCTTTCTTT.

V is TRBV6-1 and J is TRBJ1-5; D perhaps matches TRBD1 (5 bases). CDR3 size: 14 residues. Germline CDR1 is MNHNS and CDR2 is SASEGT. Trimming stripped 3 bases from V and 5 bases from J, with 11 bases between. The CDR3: CASSDGHHYQPQHF. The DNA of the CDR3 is TGTGCCAGCAGTGATGGACACCACTATCAGCCCCAGCATTTT.